This TCR beta chain was captured by sequencing in a study of response to subunit inactivated influenza vaccine. Overall study results and limits: The study's authors posited that every seasonal influenza vaccination enlists few new T cells.

One entry per CDR3 protein results from TCRdb running MiXCR on the RT-PCR reads. Among some 520,000 distinct CDR3 sequences, 16% were seen once, and the ten largest hold approximately 3%. Germline CDR1 reads KGHDR; CDR2 reads SFDVKD. There are 14 residues in the CDR3. V dropped 3 bases and J dropped 3; count of bases not matched to a gene: 0. This clonotype has at least ten counts. Its specificity is unknown. The source was CD4+ T cells sorted from PBMCs, collected roughly 24 months after vaccination. The chain uses TRBV24-1 and TRBJ2-3; 9 bases fit TRBD2. This clonotype was obtained from a man in his fifties or sixties who received an inactivated influenza vaccine. CDR3 in DNA: TGTGCCACCAGTGATCTAGCGGGAACAGATACGCAGTATTTT. Translated: CATSDLAGTDTQYF.